The 14 T cell receptor beta chains below all came from one sample that was sequenced in a study of cytomegalovirus exposure and HLA in healthy donors (dated by TCRdb to 2015 to 2018). The method was the immunoSEQ multiplex PCR assay. The multiplex PCR relied on a mix of 60 forward primers for TCR Vbeta segments and 13 reverse primers for TCR Jbeta segments. The immuneACCESS repertoire file appears here via TCRdb, limited to in-frame rearrangements. These files lack a portion of the clones; in checked studies, under half of the deficit traces to unresolved V genes, and the cause of the others is not known. This sample has some 200,000 clones in its table, and approximately 11% of those were observed once. The ten largest make up 7.5% to 10% of the sample. The source material was PBMCs. All receptors come from a man aged 45-65 years in good health and CMV-seropositive.

The V and J genes are TRBV7-9 and TRBJ2-1; 8 bases are a match to TRBD2. CDR3 length: 14 residues. Germline V gene lookup returns CDR1 SEHNR and CDR2 FQNEAQ (reference sequence). The junction had 1 base not matched to a gene; V was cut back by 2 bases and J by 4 bases. The CDR3 DNA is TGTGCCAGCAGCTTATCGGGGGGGTACAATGAGCAGTTCTTC. Translated: CASSLSGGYNEQFF.

The chain employs TRBV30 and TRBJ2-3; TRBD2 matches 10 bases. The CDR3 spans 13 residues. With V trimmed by 7 bases and J by 5 bases, 6 bases remained unmatched. The germline gives CDR1 GTSNPN, CDR2 SVGIG (reference sequence). CDR3 nucleotides: TGTGCCTCGGCAGCGGGGGGGCAAGATACGCAGTATTTT. Translating it yields CASAAGGQDTQYF. The full variable domain, its missing parts supplied by reference TRBV30 and TRBJ2-3, is SQTIHQWPATLVQPVGSPLSLECTVEGTSNPNLYWYRQAAGRGLQLLFYSVGIGQISSEVPQNLSASRPQDRQFILSSKKLLLSDSGFYLCASAAGGQDTQYFGPGTRLTVL.

This clone appeared once. V is TRBV5-5 and J is TRBJ1-2, with TRBD1 matching 9 bases. The CDR3 is made up of 14 amino acids. Germline lookup yields CDR1 SGHKS and CDR2 YYEKEE (reference sequence). V lost 3 bases, J lost 8 bases, and 8 bases stayed unmatched. CDR3 residues: CASSSGTGFHGYTF. DNA for the CDR3: TGTGCCAGCAGCTCGGGGACAGGGTTCCACGGCTACACCTTC. The full variable domain, with the rest looked up from reference TRBV5-5 and TRBJ1-2, is DAGVTQSPTHLIKTRGQQVTLRCSPISGHKSVSWYQQVLGQGPQFIFQYYEKEERGRGNFPDRFSARQFPNYSSELNVNALLLGDSALYLCASSSGTGFHGYTFGSGTRLTVV.

This sequence joins TRBV28 and TRBJ1-2; D unclear. Germline lookup yields CDR1 MDHEN and CDR2 SYDVKM. V was trimmed by 2 bases and J by 2 bases, leaving 9 bases between them. This CDR3 region has 14 residues. CDR3 coding DNA: TGTGCCAGCAGTTTAGAGAGAGGAAACTATGGCTACACCTTC. Amino acids: CASSLERGNYGYTF.

This clone came up a few times. The chain links TRBV27 to TRBJ1-5, with a possible D match to TRBD1 (5 bases). V dropped 2 bases and J dropped 2 bases, with 7 bases sitting between them. The germline CDR1 and CDR2 sequences are MNHEY and SMNVEV (reference sequence). The CDR3 loop spans 14 amino acids. This chain's CDR3 is CASSLLGGNQPQHF. For the CDR3, the DNA is TGTGCCAGCAGTTTACTAGGGGGCAATCAGCCCCAGCATTTT.

The chain combines TRBV7-8 with TRBJ2-2; D uncertain. V shed 1 base and J shed 5 bases, with 11 bases lying between them. CDR3 length: 15 amino acids. Per germline, CDR1 SGHVS and CDR2 FQNEAQ. The CDR3 loop reads CASSLGRTRTGELFF. CDR3 in DNA: TGTGCCAGCAGCTTAGGTCGTACGCGGACCGGGGAGCTGTTTTTT.

A few counts support this clone. The chain couples TRBV5-1 to TRBJ1-2; the match to TRBD1 covers 9 bases. The germline V gene encodes CDR1 SGHRS and CDR2 YFSETQ. The CDR3 consists of 16 residues. The trim removed 4 bases at V and 0 bases at J, leaving 7 bases unmatched. The DNA for the CDR3 is TGCGCCAGCAGCGTCAACACAGGGGGCACTAACTATGGCTACACCTTC. Protein: CASSVNTGGTNYGYTF.

The chain joins TRBV7-2 to TRBJ2-7; no clear D. The CDR3 is 13 residues long. CDR1 is SGHTA, CDR2 FQGNSA, per germline. Trimming stripped 5 bases from V and 4 bases from J, with 12 bases between. CDR3 amino acids: CASSPGGRYEQYF. In DNA form, the CDR3 reads TGTGCCAGCAGCCCTGGCGGCCGGTACGAGCAGTACTTC.

This chain links TRBV7-9 with TRBJ2-5; 13 bases agree with TRBD2. The CDR3 length is 15 residues. V shed 5 bases, J shed 1 base, and the junction held 1 base outside the gene matches. Germline V gene data show CDR1 as SEHNR and CDR2 as FQNEAQ (reference sequence). CDR3 residues: CASSRLAGGQETQYF. The CDR3 nucleotides are TGTGCCAGCAGCCGACTAGCGGGGGGCCAAGAGACCCAGTACTTC.

This clone occurred a few times. The chain is built from TRBV11-3 and TRBJ1-1, with TRBD1 matching 8 bases. CDR3 size: 17 residues. Germline V gene lookup returns CDR1 SGHNT and CDR2 YENEEA. Trimming at V came to 6 bases and at J to 1 base, leaving 13 bases not matched to a gene. The CDR3 region has the DNA TGTGCCAGCAGGCCAGGGGGCAGTGGGGTGAAGAACACTGAAGCTTTCTTT. It specifies CASRPGGSGVKNTEAFF.

This clone has more than one count but fewer than ten. DNA for the CDR3: TGCAGCGTACAGACAGGCCATGAAAAACTGTTTTTT. Its translation is CSVQTGHEKLFF. The gene calls are TRBV29-1 and TRBJ1-4; D possibly corresponds to TRBD1 (6 bases). The length of the CDR3 is 12 residues. Looked up from germline, CDR1 is SQVTM and CDR2 is ANQGSEA. Trimming removed 6 bases from V and 6 bases from J, with 11 bases in between. The full variable domain, rest sourced from reference TRBV29-1 and TRBJ1-4, is SAVISQKPSRDICQRGTSLTIQCQVDSQVTMMFWYRQQPGQSLTLIATANQGSEATYESGFVIDKFPISRPNLTFSTLTVSNMSPEDSSIYLCSVQTGHEKLFFGSGTQLSVL.

This clone was counted a few times. Germline and junction disagree at one end, which may indicate a read error. This chain joins TRBV2 and TRBJ1-4; D may be TRBD1 (6 bases). Germline CDR1 reads SNHLY; CDR2 reads FYNNEI. The CDR3 length is 14 residues. The CDR3 DNA reads as TGTGCCAGCAGTCCGGACAGAACTTATGAAAAACTGTTTTTT. It translates to CASSPDRTYEKLFF.

This chain uses TRBV28 with TRBJ2-5, with TRBD1 matching over 10 bases. The CDR3 is 17 residues long. Germline V lookup: CDR1 MDHEN, CDR2 SYDVKM. Unmatched junction bases numbered 9, after V lost 1 base and J lost 4 bases. CDR3 in amino acids: CASSLYLTGGNGETQYF. The CDR3, as DNA: TGTGCCAGCAGTTTATACCTGACAGGGGGCAATGGAGAGACCCAGTACTTC.

This chain links TRBV9 with TRBJ2-3; 9 bases fit TRBD2. CDR1 and CDR2 from the germline V gene are SGDLS and YYNGEE. The CDR3 extends over 15 amino acids. The J segment lost 4 bases and the V segment lost 0 bases, leaving 3 bases of the junction unmatched. CDR3 DNA sequence: TGTGCCAGCAGCGTAGCGGCGGGGGGGCCAGATACGCAGTATTTT. Its translation is CASSVAAGGPDTQYF.